Listed below are T cell receptor beta chains from one sample, sequenced in a study of chemoradiotherapy in HPV16-positive cancers. Data came from immunoSEQ multiplex PCR; TCRdb stores just in-frame clones and leaves some out. The sample gives about 15,000 clones, about nine tenths of which show up once; around 4.1% is in the top ten. The sequences come from tumor tissue, collected from a patient who underwent chemoradiotherapy. The source is a human donor with HPV-associated anogenital cancer. Each CDR3 is given with its conserved first and last residue. The D gene is left open where the match is weak. Some rows have no size entry. The others give once, few or many, or a class for an expanded clone.

CDR3aa	CDR3nt	j_gene	d_gene	abundance	v_gene
CASSNSGEDTQYF	TGTGCCAGCAGCAACAGCGGGGAAGATACGCAGTATTTT	TRBJ2-3	TRBD2	once	TRBV9
CASSYKTGGVNSPLHF	TGTGCCAGCAGTTATAAGACAGGGGGCGTAAATTCACCCCTCCACTTT	TRBJ1-6	TRBD1	-	TRBV7-9
CASSFSRLATHNEQFF	TGTGCCAGCAGCTTTTCGAGACTAGCAACTCACAATGAGCAGTTCTTC	TRBJ2-1	TRBD2	once	TRBV13
CSAVGTSFTEQYF	TGCAGCGCAGTCGGGACTAGCTTTACCGAGCAGTACTTC	TRBJ2-7	TRBD2	-	TRBV29-1
CASSRTESNYGYTF	TGTGCCAGCAGCAGGACGGAATCTAACTATGGCTACACCTTC	TRBJ1-2	-	-	TRBV27
CASSSSTSGSIYEQYF	TGTGCCAGCAGTTCTTCTACTAGCGGGAGTATCTACGAGCAGTACTTC	TRBJ2-7	TRBD2	-	TRBV27
CASGNKNIQYF	TGTGCCAGCGGGAATAAAAACATTCAGTACTTC	TRBJ2-4	-	-	TRBV11-2
CASSPHSGPYNEQFF	TGTGCCAGTAGCCCCCACAGCGGCCCCTACAATGAGCAGTTCTTC	TRBJ2-1	-	-	TRBV19
CASRTRFPGLAGGVSSYEQYF	TGTGCCAGCAGAACTAGATTCCCGGGACTAGCGGGAGGCGTAAGCTCCTACGAGCAGTACTTC	TRBJ2-7	TRBD2	once	TRBV13
CASSDRIEAFF	TGTGCCAGCAGTGACAGAATTGAAGCTTTCTTT	TRBJ1-1	-	-	TRBV6-1
CASSLGVHGTDTQYF	TGCGCCAGCAGCTTGGGGGTACACGGCACAGATACGCAGTATTTT	TRBJ2-3	-	once	TRBV5-1
CASSLAGPTGELFF	TGTGCCAGCAGCTTAGCGGGACCCACCGGGGAGCTGTTTTTT	TRBJ2-2	TRBD2	-	TRBV5-6
CASSLEGGSSYEQYF	TGTGCCAGCAGCTTAGAGGGCGGGAGCTCCTACGAGCAGTACTTC	TRBJ2-7	TRBD2	-	TRBV7-9
CASSLAGGSGELFF	TGCGCCAGCAGCTTGGCGGGGGGCAGCGGGGAGCTGTTTTTT	TRBJ2-2	-	once	TRBV5-1
CASSLTVGTDTQYF	TGTGCCAGCTCACTAACGGTCGGCACAGATACGCAGTATTTT	TRBJ2-3	-	-	TRBV18